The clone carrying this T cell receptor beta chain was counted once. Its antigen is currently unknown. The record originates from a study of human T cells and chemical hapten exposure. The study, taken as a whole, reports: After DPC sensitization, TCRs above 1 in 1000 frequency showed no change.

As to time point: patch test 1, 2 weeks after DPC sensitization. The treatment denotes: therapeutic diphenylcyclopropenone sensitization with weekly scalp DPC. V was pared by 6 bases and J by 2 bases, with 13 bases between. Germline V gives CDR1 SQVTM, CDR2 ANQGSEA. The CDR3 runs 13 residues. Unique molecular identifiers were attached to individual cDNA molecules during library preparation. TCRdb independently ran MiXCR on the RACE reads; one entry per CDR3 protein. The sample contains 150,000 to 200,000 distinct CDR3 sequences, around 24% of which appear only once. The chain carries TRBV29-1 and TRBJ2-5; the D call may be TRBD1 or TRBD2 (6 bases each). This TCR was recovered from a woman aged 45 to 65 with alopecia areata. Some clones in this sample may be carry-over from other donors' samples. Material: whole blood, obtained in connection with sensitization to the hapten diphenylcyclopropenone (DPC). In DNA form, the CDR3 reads TGCAGCGTGCGGGACACCCCTCAAGAGACCCAGTACTTC. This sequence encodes CSVRDTPQETQYF. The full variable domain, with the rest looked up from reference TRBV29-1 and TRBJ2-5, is SAVISQKPSRDICQRGTSLTIQCQVDSQVTMMFWYRQQPGQSLTLIATANQGSEATYESGFVIDKFPISRPNLTFSTLTVSNMSPEDSSIYLCSVRDTPQETQYFGPGTRLLVL.